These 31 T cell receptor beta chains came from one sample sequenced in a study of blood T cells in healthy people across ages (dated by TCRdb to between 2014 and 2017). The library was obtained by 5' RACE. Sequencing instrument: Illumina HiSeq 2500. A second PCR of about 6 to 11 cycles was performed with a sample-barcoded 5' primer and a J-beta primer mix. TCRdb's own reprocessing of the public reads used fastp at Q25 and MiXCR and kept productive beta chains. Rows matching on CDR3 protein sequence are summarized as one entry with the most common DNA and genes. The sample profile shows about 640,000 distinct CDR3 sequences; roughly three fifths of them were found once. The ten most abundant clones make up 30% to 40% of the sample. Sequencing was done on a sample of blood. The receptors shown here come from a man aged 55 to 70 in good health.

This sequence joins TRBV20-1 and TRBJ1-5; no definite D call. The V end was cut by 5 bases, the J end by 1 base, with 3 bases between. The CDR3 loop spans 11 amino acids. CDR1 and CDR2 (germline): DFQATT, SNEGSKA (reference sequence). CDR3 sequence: CSAGSNQPQHF. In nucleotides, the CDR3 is TGCAGTGCTGGGAGCAATCAGCCCCAGCATTTT.

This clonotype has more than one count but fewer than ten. The CDR3 sequence is CSASKGEAKNIQYF. CDR3 sequence (DNA): TGCAGTGCTAGTAAAGGGGAAGCCAAAAACATTCAGTACTTC. V is TRBV20-1 and J is TRBJ2-4; possible D gene TRBD1, 5 bases. The CDR3 contains 14 residues. Deletions cut 3 bases from V and 0 bases from J, with 9 bases between. Germline assignment: CDR1 DFQATT and CDR2 SNEGSKA (reference sequence).

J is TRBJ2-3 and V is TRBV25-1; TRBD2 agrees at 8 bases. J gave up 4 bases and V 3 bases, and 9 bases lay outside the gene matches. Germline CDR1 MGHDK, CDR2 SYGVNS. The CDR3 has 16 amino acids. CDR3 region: CASSEATGLGSDTQYF. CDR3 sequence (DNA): TGTGCCAGCAGTGAGGCGACGGGACTAGGGTCAGATACGCAGTATTTT.

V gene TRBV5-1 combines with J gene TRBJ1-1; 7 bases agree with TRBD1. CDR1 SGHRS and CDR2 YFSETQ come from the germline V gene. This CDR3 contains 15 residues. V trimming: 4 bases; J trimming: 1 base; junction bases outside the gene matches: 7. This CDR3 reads CASSPSGGRNTEAFF. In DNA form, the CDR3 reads TGCGCCAGCAGCCCGTCAGGGGGACGGAACACTGAAGCTTTCTTT.

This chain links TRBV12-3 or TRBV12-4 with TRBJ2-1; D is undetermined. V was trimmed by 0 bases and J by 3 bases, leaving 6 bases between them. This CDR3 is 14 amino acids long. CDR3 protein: CASSLALYYNEQFF. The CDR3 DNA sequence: TGTGCCAGCAGTTTAGCCCTTTACTACAATGAGCAGTTCTTC.

The CDR3 region is CASSRGAFGPQHF. CDR3 sequence (DNA): TGTGCCAGCAGCCGGGGCGCTTTCGGGCCCCAGCATTTT. This rearrangement joins TRBV13 to TRBJ1-5; the D gene is possibly TRBD1 (5 bases). Trimming stripped 5 bases from V and 9 bases from J, with 14 bases between. CDR3 length: 13 residues. The germline gives CDR1 PRHDT, CDR2 FYEKMQ (reference sequence).

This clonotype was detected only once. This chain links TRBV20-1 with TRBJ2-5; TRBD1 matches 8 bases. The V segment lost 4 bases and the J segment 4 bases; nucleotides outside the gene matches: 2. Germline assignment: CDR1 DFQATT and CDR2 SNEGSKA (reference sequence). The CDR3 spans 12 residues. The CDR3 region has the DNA TGCAGTGCTAAAACAGGGGGAGAGACCCAGTACTTC. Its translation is CSAKTGGETQYF.

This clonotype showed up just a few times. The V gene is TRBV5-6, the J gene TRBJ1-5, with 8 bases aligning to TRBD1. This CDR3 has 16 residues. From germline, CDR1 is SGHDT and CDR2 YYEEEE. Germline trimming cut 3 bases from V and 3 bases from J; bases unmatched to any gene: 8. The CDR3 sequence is CASSSVQGAYNQPQHF. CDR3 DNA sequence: TGTGCCAGCAGCTCCGTCCAGGGGGCGTACAATCAGCCCCAGCATTTT.

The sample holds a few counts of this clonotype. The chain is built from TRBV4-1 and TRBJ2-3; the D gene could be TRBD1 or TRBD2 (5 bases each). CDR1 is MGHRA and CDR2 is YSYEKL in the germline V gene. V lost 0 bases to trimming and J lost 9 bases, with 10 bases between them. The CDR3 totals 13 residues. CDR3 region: CASSQDRGYTQYF. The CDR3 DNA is TGCGCCAGCAGCCAAGATCGGGGCTACACGCAGTATTTT.

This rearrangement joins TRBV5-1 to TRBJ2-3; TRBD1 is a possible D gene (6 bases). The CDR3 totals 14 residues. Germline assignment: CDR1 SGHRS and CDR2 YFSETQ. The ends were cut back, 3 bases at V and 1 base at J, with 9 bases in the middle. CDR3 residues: CASSSGQRTDTQYF. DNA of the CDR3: TGCGCCAGCAGCTCAGGACAGCGCACAGATACGCAGTATTTT.

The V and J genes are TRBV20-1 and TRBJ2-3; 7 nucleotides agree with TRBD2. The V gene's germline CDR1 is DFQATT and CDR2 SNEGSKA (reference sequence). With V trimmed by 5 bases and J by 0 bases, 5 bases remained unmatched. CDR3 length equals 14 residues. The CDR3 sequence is CSAGLLASTDTQYF. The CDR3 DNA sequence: TGCAGTGCTGGACTACTAGCGAGCACAGATACGCAGTATTTT.

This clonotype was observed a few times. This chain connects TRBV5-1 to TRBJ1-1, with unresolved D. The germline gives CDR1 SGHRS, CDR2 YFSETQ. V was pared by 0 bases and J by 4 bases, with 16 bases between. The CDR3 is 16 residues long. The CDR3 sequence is CASSLGTHLTGTEAFF. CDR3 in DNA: TGCGCCAGCAGCTTGGGGACCCATCTTACGGGCACTGAAGCTTTCTTT.

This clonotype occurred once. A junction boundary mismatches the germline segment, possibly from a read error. This chain's CDR3 is CASSSQGVGTDAQYF. CDR3 coding DNA: TGTGCCAGCAGCTCGCAGGGTGTGGGCACAGATGCGCAGTATTTT. This chain connects TRBV7-8 to TRBJ2-3; possibly TRBD1 for D (5 bases). Germline V CDR1 and CDR2: SGHVS, FQNEAQ. The CDR3 length is 15 residues.

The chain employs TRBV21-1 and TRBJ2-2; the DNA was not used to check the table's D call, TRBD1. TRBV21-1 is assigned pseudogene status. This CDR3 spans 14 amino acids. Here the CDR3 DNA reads TGTGCCAGCAGGAAAACGCCCGGGGACGGGGAGCTGTTTTTT. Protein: CASRKTPGDGELFF.

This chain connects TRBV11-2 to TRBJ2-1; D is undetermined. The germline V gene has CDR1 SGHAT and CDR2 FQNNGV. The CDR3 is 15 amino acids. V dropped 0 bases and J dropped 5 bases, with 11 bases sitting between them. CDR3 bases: TGTGCCAGCAGCTTAGATGGCTGGTTAGACAATGAGCAGTTCTTC. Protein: CASSLDGWLDNEQFF.

CDR3: CAISTGEMYYEQYF. The CDR3 DNA sequence: TGTGCCATCTCGACAGGGGAAATGTACTACGAGCAGTACTTC. The chain is built from TRBV10-3 and TRBJ2-5; TRBD1 agrees at 8 bases. The J call may be mistaken, given a closer DNA end match to TRBJ2-7. The CDR3 sequence is 14 residues long. The germline gives CDR1 ENHRY, CDR2 SYGVKD.

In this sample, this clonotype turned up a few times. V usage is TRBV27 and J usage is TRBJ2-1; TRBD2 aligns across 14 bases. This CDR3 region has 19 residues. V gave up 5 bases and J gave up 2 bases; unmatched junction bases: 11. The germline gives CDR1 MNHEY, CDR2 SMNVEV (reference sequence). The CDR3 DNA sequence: TGTGCCAGCAGTCCAGCCGGGACTAGCGGGGGCAAACCCTACAATGAGCAGTTCTTC. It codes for CASSPAGTSGGKPYNEQFF.

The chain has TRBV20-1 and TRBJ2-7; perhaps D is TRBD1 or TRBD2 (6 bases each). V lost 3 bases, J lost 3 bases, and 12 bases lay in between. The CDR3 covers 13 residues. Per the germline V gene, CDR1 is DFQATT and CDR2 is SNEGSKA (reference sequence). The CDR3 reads CSARGGRGYEQYF. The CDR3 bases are TGCAGTGCTAGGGGGGGCAGGGGCTACGAGCAGTACTTC.

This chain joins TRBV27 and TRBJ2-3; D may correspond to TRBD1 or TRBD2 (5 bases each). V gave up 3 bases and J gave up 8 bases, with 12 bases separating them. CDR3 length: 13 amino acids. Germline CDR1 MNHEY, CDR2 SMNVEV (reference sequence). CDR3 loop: CASSFGTMGTQYF. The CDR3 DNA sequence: TGTGCCAGCAGTTTCGGGACCATGGGTACGCAGTATTTT.

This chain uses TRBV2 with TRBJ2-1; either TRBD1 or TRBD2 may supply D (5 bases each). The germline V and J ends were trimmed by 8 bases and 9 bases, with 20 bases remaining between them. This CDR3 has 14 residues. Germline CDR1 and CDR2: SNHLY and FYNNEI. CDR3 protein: CASGWNGGNGEQFF. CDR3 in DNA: TGTGCCAGCGGGTGGAATGGGGGAAACGGTGAGCAGTTCTTC. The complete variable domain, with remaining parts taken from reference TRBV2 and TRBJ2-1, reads EPEVTQTPSHQVTQMGQEVILRCVPISNHLYFYWYRQILGQKVEFLVSFYNNEISEKSEIFDDQFSVERPDGSNFTLKIRSTKLEDSAMYFCASGWNGGNGEQFFGPGTRLTVL.

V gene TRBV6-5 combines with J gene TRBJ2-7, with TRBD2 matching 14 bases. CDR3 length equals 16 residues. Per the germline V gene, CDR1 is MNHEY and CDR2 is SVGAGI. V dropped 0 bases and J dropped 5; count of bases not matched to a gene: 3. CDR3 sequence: CASSYSGTSGGNEQYF. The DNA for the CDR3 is TGTGCCAGCAGTTACTCGGGGACTAGCGGGGGCAACGAGCAGTACTTC.

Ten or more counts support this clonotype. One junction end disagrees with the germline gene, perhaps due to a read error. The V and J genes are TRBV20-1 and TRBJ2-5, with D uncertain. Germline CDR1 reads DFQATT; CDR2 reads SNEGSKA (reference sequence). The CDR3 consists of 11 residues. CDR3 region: CSAKIQETQYF. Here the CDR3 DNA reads TGCAGCGCTAAGATTCAAGAGACCCAGTACTTC.

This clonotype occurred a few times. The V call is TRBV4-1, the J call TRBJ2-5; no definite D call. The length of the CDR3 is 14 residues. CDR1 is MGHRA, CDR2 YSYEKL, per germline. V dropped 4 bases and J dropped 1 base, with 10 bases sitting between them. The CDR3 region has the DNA TGCGCCAGCAGCCCGACGGTAACCCAAGAGACCCAGTACTTC. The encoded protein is CASSPTVTQETQYF.

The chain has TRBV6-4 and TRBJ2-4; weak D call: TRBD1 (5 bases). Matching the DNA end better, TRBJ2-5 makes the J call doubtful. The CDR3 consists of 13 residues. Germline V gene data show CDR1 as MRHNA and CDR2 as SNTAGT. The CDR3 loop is CAPRQHFQETQYF. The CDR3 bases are TGTGCGCCCCGACAGCATTTCCAAGAGACCCAGTACTTC.

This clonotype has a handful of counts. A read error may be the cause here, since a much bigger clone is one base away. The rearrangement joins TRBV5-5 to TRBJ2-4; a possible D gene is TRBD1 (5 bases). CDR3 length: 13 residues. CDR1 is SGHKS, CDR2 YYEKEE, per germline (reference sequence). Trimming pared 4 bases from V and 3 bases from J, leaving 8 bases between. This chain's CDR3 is CASSVTDKNIQYF. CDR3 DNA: TGTGCCAGCAGCGTGACAGACAAAAACATTCAGTACTTC.

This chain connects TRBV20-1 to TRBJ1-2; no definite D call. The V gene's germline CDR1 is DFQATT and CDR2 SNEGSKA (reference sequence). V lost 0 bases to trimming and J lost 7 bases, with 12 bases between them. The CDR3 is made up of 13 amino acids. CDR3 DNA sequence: TGCAGTGCTAGAGACCCGTATGGTCTTGGCTACACCTTC. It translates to CSARDPYGLGYTF.

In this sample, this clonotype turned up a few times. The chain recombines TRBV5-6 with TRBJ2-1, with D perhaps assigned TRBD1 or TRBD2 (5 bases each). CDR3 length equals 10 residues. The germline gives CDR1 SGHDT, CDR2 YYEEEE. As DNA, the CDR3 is TGTACCCTTGAGGGGACTGAGCAGTTCTTC. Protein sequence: CTLEGTEQFF. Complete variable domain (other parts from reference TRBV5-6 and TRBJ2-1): DAGVTQSPTHLIKTRGQQVTLRCSPKSGHDTVSWYQQALGQGPQFIFQYYEEEERQRGNFPDRFSGHQFPNYSSELNVNALLLGDSALYLCTLEGTEQFFGPGTRLTVL.

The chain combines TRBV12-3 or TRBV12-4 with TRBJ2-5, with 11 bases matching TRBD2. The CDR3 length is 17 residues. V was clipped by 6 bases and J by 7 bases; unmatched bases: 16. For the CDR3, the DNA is TGTGCCAGCAGCCCGGCCTACGCTAGCGGGGGGATGGTGACCCAGTACTTC. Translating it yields CASSPAYASGGMVTQYF.

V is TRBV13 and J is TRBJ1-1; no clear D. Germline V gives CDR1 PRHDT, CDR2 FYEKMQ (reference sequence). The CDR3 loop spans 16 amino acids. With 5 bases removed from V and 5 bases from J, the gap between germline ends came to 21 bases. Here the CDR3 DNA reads TGTGCCAGCAGCCCGAATTCCATCCGAATTAGGACTGAAGCTTTCTTT. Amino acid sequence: CASSPNSIRIRTEAFF.

This CDR3 reads CASRGTEQETQYF. The CDR3, as DNA: TGTGCCAGCAGGGGGACAGAGCAAGAGACCCAGTACTTC. The chain joins TRBV6-6 to TRBJ2-5; 7 bases line up with TRBD1. This CDR3 spans 13 amino acids. The trim removed 6 bases at V and 2 bases at J, leaving 3 bases unmatched. Per germline, CDR1 MNHNY and CDR2 SVGAGI (reference sequence).

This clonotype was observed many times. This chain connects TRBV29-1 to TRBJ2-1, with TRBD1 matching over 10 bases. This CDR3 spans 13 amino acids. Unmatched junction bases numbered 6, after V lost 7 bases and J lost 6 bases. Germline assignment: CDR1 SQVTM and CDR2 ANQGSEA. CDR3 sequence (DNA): TGCAGCGGCCGGGACAGGGGTTTCAATGAGCAGTTCTTC. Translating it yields CSGRDRGFNEQFF.